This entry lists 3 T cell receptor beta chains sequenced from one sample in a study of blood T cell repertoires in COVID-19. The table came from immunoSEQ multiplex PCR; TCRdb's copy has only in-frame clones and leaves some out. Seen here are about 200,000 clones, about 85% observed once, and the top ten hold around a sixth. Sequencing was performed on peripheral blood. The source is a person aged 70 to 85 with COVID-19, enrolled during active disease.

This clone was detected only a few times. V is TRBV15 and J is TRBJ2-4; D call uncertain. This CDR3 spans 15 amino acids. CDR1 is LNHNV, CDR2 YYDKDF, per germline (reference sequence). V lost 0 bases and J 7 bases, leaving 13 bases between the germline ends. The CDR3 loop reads CATSRDLRKSNIQYF. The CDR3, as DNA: TGTGCCACCAGCAGAGATCTGCGGAAATCCAACATTCAGTACTTC.

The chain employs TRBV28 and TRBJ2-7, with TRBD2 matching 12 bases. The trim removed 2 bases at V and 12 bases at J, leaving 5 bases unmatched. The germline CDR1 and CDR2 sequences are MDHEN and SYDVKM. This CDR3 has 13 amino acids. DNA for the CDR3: TGTGCCAGCAGTTTAGGCGGGACTAGCGGGCCGTACTTC. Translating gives CASSLGGTSGPYF.

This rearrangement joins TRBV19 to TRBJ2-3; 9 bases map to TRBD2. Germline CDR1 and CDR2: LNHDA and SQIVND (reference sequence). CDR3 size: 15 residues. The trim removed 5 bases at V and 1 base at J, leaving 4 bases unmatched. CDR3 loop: CASSYGTSRTDTQYF. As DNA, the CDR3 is TGTGCCAGTAGTTACGGGACTAGCCGCACAGATACGCAGTATTTT. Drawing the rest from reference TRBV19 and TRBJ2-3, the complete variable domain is DGGITQSPKYLFRKEGQNVTLSCEQNLNHDAMYWYRQDPGQGLRLIYYSQIVNDFQKGDIAEGYSVSREKKESFPLTVTSAQKNPTAFYLCASSYGTSRTDTQYFGPGTRLTVL.